Included here is one T cell receptor (beta chain) sequence, with context. Antigen: not known. Given a much more abundant clone one base away, this may be a read error. These data belong to a study of Graves' ophthalmopathy and Graves' hyperthyroidism. General study points: Distinction of ophthalmopathy from stable hyperthyroidism by a 13-signature model reached 85% to 90% sensitivity and 81.08% specificity.

For repertoire sequencing, the TCR beta CDR3 regions were amplified from RNA transcripts. Following a first-round RT-PCR that used HTBI primers, a second-round multiplex PCR was carried out. TCRdb re-derived calls from the multiplex PCR reads in MiXCR, one entry per CDR3 protein. The profile shows 500,000 to 700,000 distinct CDR3 sequences, approximately 22% of them singletons. Hyperthyroidism is called stable when no ophthalmopathy develops within 18 months of follow-up. Newly diagnosed hyperthyroidism donors, aged 18 to 65, duration under 2 months. The material sequenced was peripheral blood. The sequence was obtained from a woman under 30 with stable Graves' hyperthyroidism. Some clones in this sample may be carry-over from other donors' samples.

CDR3 in DNA: TGTGCCACCAGTGATCCGTCCACCGGGGAGCTGTGTTTT. It yields the protein CATSDPSTGELCF. J is TRBJ2-2 and V is TRBV24-1; possible D gene TRBD2, 5 bases. The CDR3 totals 13 residues. The V gene's germline CDR1 is KGHDR and CDR2 SFDVKD.